This TCR beta chain was retrieved from a study of response to subunit inactivated influenza vaccine. Germline values: CDR1 MNHEY, CDR2 SVGAGI. The V end lost 1 base, the J end lost 4 bases, and 13 bases lay between the germline ends. CDR3 size: 15 residues. TCRdb independently ran MiXCR on the RT-PCR reads; one entry per CDR3 protein. The table shows about 540,000 distinct CDR3 sequences, with under 30% occurring only once. The sample was also reused in another study, on T cells expressing NK-cell markers. That report notes: TCR beta libraries carry UMIs added by 5'RACE template switching. Seven of the eight sequenced donors were HCMV-seropositive; one was seronegative. Restricting sorting to alpha-beta TCR T cells was achieved in several experiments by an anti-gamma-delta TCR antibody. The leading position in the CD3+CD56-NKG2C+ fraction of four donors also went to these clonotypes.

The source material was CD4+ T cells sorted from PBMCs, sampled approximately 12 days after vaccination. The origin of this receptor is a man aged 50-60 years who received an inactivated influenza vaccine. This chain joins TRBV6-5 and TRBJ1-1; D gene uncertain. CDR3 sequence reads: CASSYFGDVGTEAFF. DNA of the CDR3: TGTGCCAGCAGTTACTTCGGGGATGTGGGCACTGAAGCTTTCTTT.